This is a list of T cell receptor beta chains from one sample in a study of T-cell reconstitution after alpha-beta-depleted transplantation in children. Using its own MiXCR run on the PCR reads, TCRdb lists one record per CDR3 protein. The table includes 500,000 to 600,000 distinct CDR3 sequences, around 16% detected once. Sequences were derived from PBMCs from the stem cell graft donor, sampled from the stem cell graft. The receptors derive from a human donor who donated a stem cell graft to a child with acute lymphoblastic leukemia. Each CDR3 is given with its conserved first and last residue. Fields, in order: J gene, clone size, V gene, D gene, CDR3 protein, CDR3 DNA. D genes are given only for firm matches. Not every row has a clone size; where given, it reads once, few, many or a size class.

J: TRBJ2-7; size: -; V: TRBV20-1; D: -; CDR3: CSALGGGQFYEQYF; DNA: TGCAGTGCTCTCGGAGGCGGACAGTTCTACGAGCAGTACTTC
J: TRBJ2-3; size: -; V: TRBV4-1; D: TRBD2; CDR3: CASSQVPSGDTQYF; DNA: TGCGCCAGCAGCCAAGTCCCTAGCGGGGATACGCAGTATTTT
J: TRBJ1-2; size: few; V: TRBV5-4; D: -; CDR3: CASSLEGTYYGYTF; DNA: TGTGCCAGCAGCTTGGAGGGGACCTACTATGGCTACACCTTC
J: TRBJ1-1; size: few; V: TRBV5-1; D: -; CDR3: CASRDADRMNTEAFF; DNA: TGCGCCAGCAGGGACGCGGACAGAATGAACACTGAAGCTTTCTTT
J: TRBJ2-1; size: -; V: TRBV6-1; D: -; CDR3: CASSEPLTSLQIF; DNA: TGTGCCAGCAGTGAACCGTTGACTAGTCTACAGATCTTC
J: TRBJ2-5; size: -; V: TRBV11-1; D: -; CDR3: CASSFRRVQETQYF; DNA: TGTGCCAGCAGCTTTCGCAGGGTTCAAGAGACCCAGTACTTC
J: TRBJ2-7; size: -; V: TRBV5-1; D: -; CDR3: CASSPRWGDEQYF; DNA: TGCGCCAGCAGCCCAAGGTGGGGCGACGAGCAGTACTTC
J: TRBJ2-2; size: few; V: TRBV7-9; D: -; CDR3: CASSFGTRNTGELFF; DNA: TGTGCCAGCAGCTTCGGGACACGAAACACCGGGGAGCTGTTTTTT
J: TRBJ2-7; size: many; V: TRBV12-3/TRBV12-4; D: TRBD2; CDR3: CASSPGTSGFYEQYF; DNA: TGTGCCAGCAGCCCCGGGACTAGCGGGTTCTACGAGCAGTACTTC
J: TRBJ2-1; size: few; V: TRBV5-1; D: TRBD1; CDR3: CASSKDRGYEQFF; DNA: TGCGCCAGCAGCAAGGACAGGGGCTATGAGCAGTTCTTC
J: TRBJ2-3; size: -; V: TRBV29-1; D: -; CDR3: CSVEDGAGSTDTQYF; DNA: TGCAGCGTTGAAGATGGGGCAGGGAGCACAGATACGCAGTATTTT
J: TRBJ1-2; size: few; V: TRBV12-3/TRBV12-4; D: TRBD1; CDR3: CASSLTGTGGLYGYTF; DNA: TGTGCCAGCAGTTTAACTGGGACAGGGGGACTCTATGGCTACACCTTC
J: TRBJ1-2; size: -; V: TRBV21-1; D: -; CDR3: CASSKKGTRVGYTF; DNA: TGTGCCAGCAGCAAAAAGGGAACCAGGGTTGGCTACACCTTC
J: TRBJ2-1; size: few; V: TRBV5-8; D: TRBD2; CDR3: CASSLLGGGINEQFF; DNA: TGTGCCAGCAGCCTCCTAGGCGGGGGGATCAATGAGCAGTTCTTC
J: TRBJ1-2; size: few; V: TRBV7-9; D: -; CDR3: CASSLVEKWGYGYTF; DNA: TGTGCCAGCAGCTTAGTAGAAAAATGGGGTTATGGCTACACCTTC
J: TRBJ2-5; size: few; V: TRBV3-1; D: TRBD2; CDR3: CASSQAAGGFGETQYF; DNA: TGTGCCAGCAGCCAAGCGGCGGGAGGCTTCGGAGAGACCCAGTACTTC
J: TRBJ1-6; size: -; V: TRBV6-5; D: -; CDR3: CASSVRGSPLHF; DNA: TGTGCCAGCAGTGTCCGAGGGTCACCCCTCCACTTT